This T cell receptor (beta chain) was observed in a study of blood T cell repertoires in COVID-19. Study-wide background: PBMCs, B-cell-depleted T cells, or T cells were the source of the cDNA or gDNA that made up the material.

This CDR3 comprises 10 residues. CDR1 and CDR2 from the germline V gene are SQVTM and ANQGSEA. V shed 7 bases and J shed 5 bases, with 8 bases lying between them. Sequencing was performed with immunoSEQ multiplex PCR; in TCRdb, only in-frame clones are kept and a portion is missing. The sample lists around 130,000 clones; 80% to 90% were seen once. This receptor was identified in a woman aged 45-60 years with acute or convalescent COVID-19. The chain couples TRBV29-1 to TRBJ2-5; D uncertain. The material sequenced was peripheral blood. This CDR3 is CSAALETQYF. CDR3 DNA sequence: TGCAGCGCCGCACTGGAGACCCAGTACTTC.